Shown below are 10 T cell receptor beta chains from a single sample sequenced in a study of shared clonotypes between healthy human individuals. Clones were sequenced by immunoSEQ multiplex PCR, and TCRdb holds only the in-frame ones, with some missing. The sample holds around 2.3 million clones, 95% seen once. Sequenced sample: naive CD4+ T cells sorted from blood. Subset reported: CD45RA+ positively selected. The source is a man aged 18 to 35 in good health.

The CDR3 nucleotides read TGTGCCAGCTCACCGGCTAGCGGACAAGAGACCCAGTACTTC. This gives the protein CASSPASGQETQYF. The chain combines TRBV18 with TRBJ2-5; 7 positions match TRBD2. The CDR3 runs to 14 residues. V shed 3 bases and J 2 bases; nucleotides not matched to a gene: 3. Germline V gene data show CDR1 as KGHSH and CDR2 as LQKENI.

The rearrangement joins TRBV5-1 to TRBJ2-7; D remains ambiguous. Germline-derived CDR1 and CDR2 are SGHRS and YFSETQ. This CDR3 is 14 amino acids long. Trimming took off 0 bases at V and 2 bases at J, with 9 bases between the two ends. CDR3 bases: TGCGCCAGCAGCTTGGATGGAGAACCCTACGAGCAGTACTTC. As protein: CASSLDGEPYEQYF.

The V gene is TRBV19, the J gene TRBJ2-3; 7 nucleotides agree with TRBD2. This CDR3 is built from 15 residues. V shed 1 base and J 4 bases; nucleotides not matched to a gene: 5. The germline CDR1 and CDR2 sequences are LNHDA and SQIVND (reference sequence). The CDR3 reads CASSIGGGRADTQYF. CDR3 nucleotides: TGTGCCAGTAGTATAGGGGGCGGGAGAGCAGATACGCAGTATTTT.

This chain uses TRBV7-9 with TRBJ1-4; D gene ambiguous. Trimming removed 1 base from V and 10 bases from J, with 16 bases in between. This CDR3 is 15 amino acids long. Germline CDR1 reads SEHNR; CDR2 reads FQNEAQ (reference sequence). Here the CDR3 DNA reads TGTGCCAGCAGCTTAGTGCCTGGTCCCGAGGGAAAACTGTTTTTT. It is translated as CASSLVPGPEGKLFF.

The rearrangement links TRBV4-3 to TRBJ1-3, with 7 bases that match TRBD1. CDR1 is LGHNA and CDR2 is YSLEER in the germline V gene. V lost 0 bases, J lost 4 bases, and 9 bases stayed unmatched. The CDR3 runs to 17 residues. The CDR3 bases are TGCGCCAGCAGCCAAGAGTATCGGCAGGGGGTCGGAAACACCATATATTTT. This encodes CASSQEYRQGVGNTIYF.

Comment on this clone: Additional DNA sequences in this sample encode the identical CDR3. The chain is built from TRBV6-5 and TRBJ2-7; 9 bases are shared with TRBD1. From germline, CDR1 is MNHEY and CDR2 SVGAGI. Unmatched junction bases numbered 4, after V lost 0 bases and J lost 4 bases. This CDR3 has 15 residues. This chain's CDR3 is CASSYSGTGLYEQYF. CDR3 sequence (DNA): TGTGCCAGCAGTTACTCAGGGACAGGGTTATACGAGCAGTACTTC.

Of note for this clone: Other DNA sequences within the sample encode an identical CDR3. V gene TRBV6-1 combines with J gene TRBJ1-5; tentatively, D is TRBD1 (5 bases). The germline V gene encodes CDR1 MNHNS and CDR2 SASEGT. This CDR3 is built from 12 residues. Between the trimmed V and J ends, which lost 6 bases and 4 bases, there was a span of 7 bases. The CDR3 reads CASRGGNQPQHF. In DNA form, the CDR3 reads TGTGCCAGCAGGGGGGGAAATCAGCCCCAGCATTTT.

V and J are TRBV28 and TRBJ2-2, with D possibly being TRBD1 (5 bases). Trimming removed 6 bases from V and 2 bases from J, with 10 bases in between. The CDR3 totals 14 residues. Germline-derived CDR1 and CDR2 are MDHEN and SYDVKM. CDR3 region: CASREGVNTGELFF. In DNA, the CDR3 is TGTGCCAGCAGGGAAGGGGTTAACACCGGGGAGCTGTTTTTT.

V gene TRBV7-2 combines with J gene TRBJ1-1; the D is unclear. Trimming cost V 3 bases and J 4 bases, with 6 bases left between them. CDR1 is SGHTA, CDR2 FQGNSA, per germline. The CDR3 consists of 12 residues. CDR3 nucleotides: TGTGCCAGCAGCTTTAGGACCACTGAAGCTTTCTTT. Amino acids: CASSFRTTEAFF.

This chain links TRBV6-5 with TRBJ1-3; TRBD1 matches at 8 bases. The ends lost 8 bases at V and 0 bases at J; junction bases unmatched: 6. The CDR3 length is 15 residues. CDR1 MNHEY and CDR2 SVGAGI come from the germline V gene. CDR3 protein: CASQGAISSGNTIYF. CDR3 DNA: TGTGCCAGCCAGGGGGCCATTTCCTCTGGAAACACCATATATTTT.